The source of this T cell receptor beta chain is a study of T cell responses to AZD1222 COVID-19 vaccine. The CDR3 totals 16 residues. V dropped 3 bases and J dropped 3; count of bases not matched to a gene: 7. The V gene's germline CDR1 is SNHLY and CDR2 FYNNEI. Assay used: immunoSEQ multiplex PCR; TCRdb lists only in-frame clones, some missing. The table has some 100,000 clones, roughly 87% seen once. The source is an adult in good health. The input for sequencing was peripheral blood, taken on day 0 of AZD1222 vaccination. The rearrangement links TRBV2 to TRBJ1-5, with 8 nucleotides matching TRBD1. CDR3 DNA: TGTGCCAGCAGTGACACAGGGGGGCCCTTCAATCAGCCCCAGCATTTT. Its translation: CASSDTGGPFNQPQHF.